This T cell receptor beta chain emerged from a study of blood T cell repertoires in COVID-19. About the research overall: Researchers got acute and convalescent COVID-19 samples from the United States, Italy and Spain.

In the authors' methods: Estimation of nucleated cell counts was performed using reference gene primer amplification. The table came from immunoSEQ multiplex PCR; TCRdb's copy has only in-frame clones and leaves some out. V, J and clone size were drawn from that table, and D and trimming were deduced from the DNA. This sample has around 130,000 clones, with roughly 89% found just once. Trimming removed 7 bases at V and 5 bases at J, with 18 bases between. The CDR3 has 15 amino acids. Germline V gene lookup returns CDR1 MNHEY and CDR2 SMNVEV (reference sequence). Sequenced sample: peripheral blood. The chain joins TRBV27 to TRBJ2-1; tentative D call: TRBD2 (6 bases). The receptor's source is a man between 45 and 60 years old with active or convalescent COVID-19. CDR3 DNA: TGTGCCAGCATCTCGCGGCGGGATCTTCACAATGAGCAGTTCTTC. This sequence encodes CASISRRDLHNEQFF.